A single sample gave rise to the 14 T cell receptor beta chains below, sequenced in a study of T cells in Graves' hyperthyroidism and ophthalmopathy. The source material, RNA transcripts, was used to amplify TCR beta CDR3 regions. The HTBI primer set was used in a first-round RT-PCR of the TCR CDR3. One entry per CDR3 protein, called by TCRdb with MiXCR from the multiplex PCR reads. In the table there are about 400,000 distinct CDR3 sequences, under 15% of which are singletons. The sample taken for sequencing was blood. Source of these receptors: a woman aged 25 to 39 with Graves' hyperthyroidism.

This clonotype was seen a few times. V is TRBV29-1 and J is TRBJ2-1, with 7 bases fitting TRBD2. Germline loops: CDR1 SQVTM, CDR2 ANQGSEA. The junction had 14 bases not matched to a gene; V was cut back by 6 bases and J by 6 bases. The CDR3 sequence is 15 residues long. CDR3 nucleotide sequence: TGCAGCGTGACCGGGGGGACTCCTTATGCCAATGAGCAGTTCTTC. This codes for CSVTGGTPYANEQFF.

The chain carries TRBV4-1 and TRBJ2-1, with TRBD2 identical over 7 bases. The CDR3 extends over 15 amino acids. CDR1 MGHRA and CDR2 YSYEKL come from the germline V gene. V trimming: 3 bases; J trimming: 3 bases; junction bases outside the gene matches: 5. Written as DNA, the CDR3 is TGCGCCAGCAGCCATCGGACTAGTAACTACAATGAGCAGTTCTTC. Protein: CASSHRTSNYNEQFF.

This clonotype was detected many times. The V and J genes are TRBV3-1 and TRBJ2-7, with 7 bases identical to TRBD2. V gave up 1 base and J gave up 3 bases; unmatched junction bases: 9. The germline V gene encodes CDR1 LGHDT and CDR2 YNNKEL (reference sequence). This CDR3 contains 16 residues. The CDR3 sequence is CASSQGASGPGYEQYF. CDR3 nucleotide sequence: TGTGCCAGCAGCCAAGGAGCTAGCGGTCCAGGCTACGAGCAGTACTTC.

The table lists this clonotype with a few counts. V usage is TRBV28 and J usage is TRBJ1-1; tentative D call: TRBD1 (6 bases). The V end was cut by 1 base, the J end by 7 bases, with 10 bases between. The CDR3 totals 13 residues. Germline V gene lookup returns CDR1 MDHEN and CDR2 SYDVKM. CDR3 region: CASSLFSRGEAFF. The CDR3 region has the DNA TGTGCCAGCAGTTTATTTAGCAGGGGTGAAGCTTTCTTT.

This clonotype came up once. The chain has TRBV6-1 and TRBJ1-2; tentative D call: TRBD1 (6 bases). The CDR3 contains 14 residues. Germline CDR1 and CDR2: MNHNS and SASEGT. V lost 6 bases and J lost 0, with 11 bases in between. The CDR3 spells CASRGGSSNYGYTF. The CDR3 nucleotides are TGTGCCAGCAGGGGGGGCAGTTCTAACTATGGCTACACCTTC.

This clonotype was seen only a few times. The V gene is TRBV10-1, the J gene TRBJ2-5; the match to TRBD1 covers 11 bases. The CDR3 consists of 16 residues. Germline values: CDR1 WNHNN, CDR2 SYGVQD (reference sequence). The V and J ends lost 3 bases and 3 bases, in that order; junction bases with no gene match: 6. The CDR3 nucleotides read TGCGCCAGCAGTGATTCCGGGACAGGGGGAAAAGAGACCCAGTACTTC. Encoded protein: CASSDSGTGGKETQYF.

This sequence joins TRBV6-1 and TRBJ1-2; D is perhaps TRBD1 (6 bases). The germline V gene has CDR1 MNHNS and CDR2 SASEGT. The CDR3 length is 18 residues. Between the trimmed V and J ends, which lost 1 base and 8 bases, there was a span of 26 bases. In DNA, the CDR3 is TGTGCCAGCAGTGAAGATGGCGGGTCCAGGGGAGGGAAACAAGGCTACACCTTC. Protein product: CASSEDGGSRGGKQGYTF.

This rearrangement joins TRBV27 to TRBJ2-7, with 11 bases fitting TRBD2. The CDR3 loop spans 21 amino acids. The germline V gene encodes CDR1 MNHEY and CDR2 SMNVEV (reference sequence). V lost 3 bases and J lost 6; bases outside the gene matches: 25. The CDR3 nucleotides read TGTGCCAGCAGTTTGACTTGGGGGAGGGTCCAAACTAGCGGGAGCCGGGTCGAGCAGTACTTC. This gives the protein CASSLTWGRVQTSGSRVEQYF.

This clonotype has only a few counts. The chain employs TRBV20-1 and TRBJ2-7, with 7 bases matching TRBD2. Germline-derived CDR1 and CDR2 are DFQATT and SNEGSKA (reference sequence). Trimming cost V 0 bases and J 0 bases; bases outside gene matches: 5. The CDR3 loop spans 15 amino acids. Here the CDR3 reads CSARDLRTSSYEQYF. CDR3 sequence (DNA): TGCAGTGCTAGAGACCTGCGGACTAGCTCCTACGAGCAGTACTTC.

This clonotype was detected ten times or more. This chain joins TRBV18 and TRBJ1-1; D possibly corresponds to TRBD1 (6 bases). Germline lookup yields CDR1 KGHSH and CDR2 LQKENI. CDR3 length: 15 residues. The germline V and J ends were trimmed by 3 bases and 1 base, with 12 bases remaining between them. In DNA, the CDR3 is TGTGCCAGCTCACCTAGGGCAGGGGAGAACACTGAAGCTTTCTTT. Protein: CASSPRAGENTEAFF.

This clonotype was counted at least ten times. The chain couples TRBV7-8 to TRBJ1-5; D unresolved. V was trimmed by 1 base and J by 2 bases, leaving 12 bases between them. Germline lookup yields CDR1 SGHVS and CDR2 FQNEAQ. The CDR3 runs to 16 residues. The CDR3 nucleotides read TGTGCCAGCAGCTTAGTAGAATTCGCTCGCAATCAGCCCCAGCATTTT. This encodes CASSLVEFARNQPQHF.

This clonotype was counted ten times or more. J is TRBJ2-1 and V is TRBV2, with 8 bases identical to TRBD2. With 3 bases clipped from V and 10 bases from J, the junction kept 5 bases outside the gene matches. The CDR3 contains 13 residues. The germline CDR1 and CDR2 sequences are SNHLY and FYNNEI. CDR3 in DNA: TGTGCCAGCAGTGAGATTGGCGGGAGGGAGCAGTTCTTC. The encoded protein is CASSEIGGREQFF.

This clonotype showed up just a few times. The V call is TRBV6-1, the J call TRBJ2-5, with 7 bases matching TRBD2. The V segment lost 6 bases and the J segment 7 bases; nucleotides outside the gene matches: 2. CDR1 is MNHNS, CDR2 SASEGT, per germline. The CDR3 is 11 residues long. CDR3 sequence reads: CASRREGTQYF. DNA for the CDR3: TGTGCCAGCAGAAGGGAGGGGACCCAGTACTTC.

The chain employs TRBV10-3 and TRBJ2-7, with D unclear. The V gene's germline CDR1 is ENHRY and CDR2 SYGVKD. Trimming left V 0 bases short and J 0 bases short, with 9 bases between. The CDR3 contains 15 residues. CDR3 residues: CAISESLVLSYEQYF. DNA of the CDR3: TGTGCCATCAGTGAGTCTTTAGTACTCTCCTACGAGCAGTACTTC.